The 6 T cell receptor beta chains below all came from one sample that was sequenced in a study of T cell responses to AZD1222 COVID-19 vaccine. The repertoire was sequenced with immunoSEQ multiplex PCR; TCRdb's copy has only in-frame clones and lacks some. The repertoire consists of 150,000 to 200,000 clones, with approximately 93% occurring once and the leading ten covering roughly 1.2%. Source: peripheral blood, taken 28 days after the second AZD1222 dose. These receptors all come from an adult who received the AZD1222 COVID-19 vaccine.

The rearrangement links TRBV4-2 to TRBJ2-7, with 10 bases that match TRBD2. The V gene's germline CDR1 is LGHNA and CDR2 YNFKEQ. After removal of 1 base from V and 7 bases from J, the junction contained 7 bases not matched to a gene. The CDR3 spans 15 residues. CDR3 loop: CASSQAVSGRTEQYF. The DNA of the CDR3 is TGTGCCAGCAGCCAAGCCGTTAGCGGGAGGACGGAGCAGTACTTC.

J is TRBJ1-2 and V is TRBV12-3 or TRBV12-4, with 7 nucleotides matching TRBD1. V was clipped by 5 bases and J by 4 bases; unmatched bases: 4. The CDR3 is made up of 13 amino acids. In DNA form, the CDR3 reads TGTGCCAGCAGTAGACAGGGTCCCTATGGCTACACCTTC. Translation: CASSRQGPYGYTF.

The chain recombines TRBV5-5 with TRBJ2-2; D is uncertain. Germline V CDR1 and CDR2: SGHKS, YYEKEE (reference sequence). This CDR3 comprises 17 residues. The germline V and J ends were trimmed by 0 bases and 6 bases, with 18 bases remaining between them. CDR3 nucleotide sequence: TGTGCCAGCAGCTTGGGCCCGGGTTCCAAGGTTGCCGGGGAGCTGTTTTTT. Its translation is CASSLGPGSKVAGELFF.

This rearrangement joins TRBV19 to TRBJ2-7; 7 bases are shared with TRBD1. The J segment lost 2 bases and the V segment lost 2 bases, leaving 9 bases of the junction unmatched. This CDR3 is built from 16 residues. CDR1 and CDR2 from the germline V gene are LNHDA and SQIVND (reference sequence). The CDR3 loop reads CASSINTATGPYEQYF. Written as DNA, the CDR3 is TGTGCCAGTAGTATAAATACCGCGACAGGGCCCTACGAGCAGTACTTC.

V is TRBV20-1 and J is TRBJ1-2; a weak D match, TRBD1 (5 bases). Germline V gene data show CDR1 as DFQATT and CDR2 as SNEGSKA (reference sequence). The germline V and J ends were trimmed by 3 bases and 8 bases, with 13 bases remaining between them. CDR3 length: 12 residues. In nucleotides, the CDR3 is TGCAGTGCTAGTCCCCGGGGGGGAGGCTACACCTTC. Amino acids: CSASPRGGGYTF.

J is TRBJ1-5 and V is TRBV28, with TRBD1 identical over 9 bases. Germline lookup yields CDR1 MDHEN and CDR2 SYDVKM. V was clipped by 5 bases and J by 4 bases; unmatched bases: 9. This CDR3 spans 16 amino acids. CDR3 amino acids: CASSPGTGGGNQPQHF. In DNA form, the CDR3 reads TGTGCCAGCAGTCCCGGAACAGGGGGCGGTAATCAGCCCCAGCATTTT.